The present entry profiles one TCR beta chain with its context. From germline, CDR1 is SNHLY and CDR2 FYNNEI. The CDR3 contains 14 residues. Trimming removed 3 bases at V and 10 bases at J, with 13 bases between. This specimen belongs to a study of blood T cell repertoires in COVID-19. Sequencing used immunoSEQ multiplex PCR; TCRdb keeps in-frame clones, though not all of them. The top ten hold around 2% of the sample, which has approximately 280,000 clones, about nine tenths seen once. This sequence joins TRBV2 and TRBJ1-6; D is perhaps TRBD1 (5 bases). The source material was peripheral blood. This clonotype was obtained from a man in his fifties with acute or convalescent COVID-19. Here the CDR3 DNA reads TGTGCCAGCAGTGATGGGCAGTGGGGCTCACCCCTCCACTTT. Encoded protein: CASSDGQWGSPLHF. Filled out from reference TRBV2 and TRBJ1-6, the complete variable domain reads EPEVTQTPSHQVTQMGQEVILRCVPISNHLYFYWYRQILGQKVEFLVSFYNNEISEKSEIFDDQFSVERPDGSNFTLKIRSTKLEDSAMYFCASSDGQWGSPLHFGNGTRLTVT.